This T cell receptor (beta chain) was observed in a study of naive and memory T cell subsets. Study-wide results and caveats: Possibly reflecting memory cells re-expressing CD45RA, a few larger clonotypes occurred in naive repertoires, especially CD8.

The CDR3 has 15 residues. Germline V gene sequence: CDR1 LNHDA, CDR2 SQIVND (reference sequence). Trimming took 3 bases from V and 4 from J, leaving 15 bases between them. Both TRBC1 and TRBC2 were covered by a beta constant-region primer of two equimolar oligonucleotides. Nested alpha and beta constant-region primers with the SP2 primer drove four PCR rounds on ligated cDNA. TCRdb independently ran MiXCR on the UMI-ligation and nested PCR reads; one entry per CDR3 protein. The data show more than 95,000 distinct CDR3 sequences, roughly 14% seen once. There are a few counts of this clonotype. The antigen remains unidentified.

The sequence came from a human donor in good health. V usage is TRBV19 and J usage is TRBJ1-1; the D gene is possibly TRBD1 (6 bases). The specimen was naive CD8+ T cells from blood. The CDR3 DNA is TGTGCCAGTAGTATTGAGGGGACATCTGTCACTGAAGCTTTCTTT. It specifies CASSIEGTSVTEAFF.